This T cell receptor (beta chain) appears in the sequencing data of a study of cytomegalovirus exposure and HLA in healthy donors. About this clone itself: Its antigen is not identified.

Per germline, CDR1 MNHNY and CDR2 SVGAGI (reference sequence). The V segment lost 5 bases and the J segment 1 base; nucleotides outside the gene matches: 11. This CDR3 region has 16 residues. The PCR was carried out with 60 Vbeta primers and 13 Jbeta primers. Method: immunoSEQ multiplex PCR; TCRdb's copy keeps in-frame clones and lacks some. The sample carries about 170,000 clones, about three quarters recorded once. The study, taken as a whole, reports: A later analysis reportedly found fewer N-insertions in an Asian-associated ancestry cluster than the roughly 670-donor mean. A later analysis, which compared TCR beta chains of equal frequency, found the HLA-associated ones more clonally expanded. Cytomegalovirus-associated status was assigned to 150 to 200 TCR beta chains.

This TCR derives from a female donor in good health and CMV-seronegative. The V call is TRBV6-6, the J call TRBJ2-7; TRBD2 matches 7 bases. Sequencing was carried out using PBMCs. The CDR3 here is CASSLLPERDSYEQYF. The CDR3 region has the DNA TGTGCCAGCAGTCTCTTACCAGAGCGGGATTCCTACGAGCAGTACTTC.